Included here is one TCR beta chain sequence, with context. Trimming took off 1 base at V and 3 bases at J, with 10 bases between the two ends. This CDR3 has 14 residues. The germline gives CDR1 LGHNA, CDR2 YNFKEQ. The sample originates from a study of blood T cell repertoires in COVID-19. Generated by immunoSEQ multiplex PCR, the TCRdb table keeps only in-frame clones and is missing some. Of about 260,000 clones in the sample, roughly 86% were seen once. Sequencing input: peripheral blood. This clonotype originated in a human donor in a cohort sampled during active COVID-19. This chain links TRBV4-2 with TRBJ2-7; D is perhaps TRBD2 (5 bases). The DNA of the CDR3 is TGTGCCAGCAGCCAAGTCGGGGTAAGCTACGAGCAGTACTTC. It codes for CASSQVGVSYEQYF.